This T cell receptor (beta chain) appears in the sequencing data of a study of glioma-infiltrating T cells after dendritic cell vaccination. The protocol was immunoSEQ multiplex PCR, while the TCRdb copy is restricted to in-frame clones and leaves out a portion. Of approximately 90,000 clones listed, approximately 87% are singletons. Looked up from germline, CDR1 is GTSNPN and CDR2 is SVGIG (reference sequence). The CDR3 has 12 amino acids. This clone was detected once. Before vaccination, two weeks after the third vaccination, and at progression, PBMC were collected. The chain uses TRBV30 and TRBJ2-5; D remains unclear. The last part of the DNA fits TRBJ2-7 better; the J call may be wrong. The sequenced sample was blood, obtained before dendritic cell vaccination. The receptor comes from a human donor with glioblastoma. The DNA for the CDR3 is TGTGCCTGGAGTATTCTTCCCTACGAGCAGTACTTC. Protein: CAWSILPYEQYF.